These T cell receptor beta chains were read from a single sample in a study of blood T cells in healthy people across ages. TCRdb reprocessed the 5' RACE reads via MiXCR and lists one record per CDR3 protein. The table has approximately 770,000 distinct CDR3 sequences, over 45% seen once. Sequencing was carried out using blood. The receptors were gathered from a man aged 30-40 years in good health. CDR3s include the opening cysteine and the closing phenylalanine or tryptophan. The order of the fields is D gene, J gene, clone size, V gene, CDR3 DNA, CDR3 protein. The D gene is left open where the match is weak. Size is omitted from some rows. Given values are once, few, many or a class for expanded clones.

TRBD1	TRBJ2-1	few	TRBV20-1	TGCAGTGCCATGGACAGGGGCAATGAGCAGTTCTTC	CSAMDRGNEQFF
-	TRBJ2-6	few	TRBV7-2	TGTGCCAGCAGCTCCGGACAGAACTCTGGGGCCAACGTCCTGACTTTC	CASSSGQNSGANVLTF
TRBD1	TRBJ2-5	-	TRBV6-6	TGTGCCAGCACGGACAGGGCGGGGGAGACCCAGTACTTC	CASTDRAGETQYF
-	TRBJ1-5	-	TRBV6-2/TRBV6-3	TGTGCCAGCGGGGGTCCGCCCCAGCATTTT	CASGGPPQHF
-	TRBJ2-1	-	TRBV6-6	TGTGCCAGCAGTTACTCGATTTCGGGTGAGCAGTTCTTC	CASSYSISGEQFF
-	TRBJ2-3	-	TRBV10-3	TGTGCCATCAGTGGACCACCGGACTTTTGGGGGGGCACAGATACGCAGTATTTT	CAISGPPDFWGGTDTQYF
-	TRBJ2-1	-	TRBV15	TGTGCCACCAGCAGAGATCGAAGGGGCAGAGCGAACCAAAGGGAGCAGTTCTTC	CATSRDRRGRANQREQFF
-	TRBJ2-3	-	TRBV4-3	TGCGCCAGCAGCCAAGACGGTCAGGGCAATACGCAGTATTTT	CASSQDGQGNTQYF
-	TRBJ1-5	-	TRBV4-2	TGTGCCAGCAGCCAAGAGTTTCGGGTTCAGCCCCAGCATTTT	CASSQEFRVQPQHF
TRBD1	TRBJ2-1	few	TRBV28	TGTGCCAGCAGGATTGGGACAGCTAATGAGCAGTTCTTC	CASRIGTANEQFF
-	TRBJ2-7	few	TRBV2	TGTGCCAGCGAGCGGGTTTCCTACGAGCAGTACTTC	CASERVSYEQYF
-	TRBJ1-1	few	TRBV6-2/TRBV6-3	TGTGCCAGCAGTTCCGGCGGGAACACTGAAGCTTTCTTT	CASSSGGNTEAFF
-	TRBJ1-1	-	TRBV7-9	TGTGCCAGTCGCGGGGGAGTGAACACTGAAGCTTTCTTT	CASRGGVNTEAFF
-	TRBJ1-2	many	TRBV12-3/TRBV12-4	TGTGCCAGCAGCGTTGACAGCGTCTATGGCTACACCTTC	CASSVDSVYGYTF
-	TRBJ1-4	once	TRBV6-6	TGTGCCAGCAGTTTCGCGTCGGGGTGGACTAATGAAAAACTGTTTTTT	CASSFASGWTNEKLFF
-	TRBJ2-7	-	TRBV6-2/TRBV6-3	TGTGCCAGCAGATCCCGAACGGGCTTCCCGGAAAAGCAGTACTTC	CASRSRTGFPEKQYF
TRBD1	TRBJ1-1	few	TRBV10-3	TGTGCCATCAGTGAGTCGATCGGACAGGGGGGCACTGAAGCTTTCTTT	CAISESIGQGGTEAFF
-	TRBJ2-3	once	TRBV12-3/TRBV12-4	TGTGCCAGCAGTCCCGACAGCCTTCTTGATTCGCAGTATTTT	CASSPDSLLDSQYF
-	TRBJ2-1	-	TRBV4-2	TGTGCCAGCAGCCAAGGAAATCTAGCGTTCGGGAATGAGCAGTTCTTC	CASSQGNLAFGNEQFF
-	TRBJ2-2	-	TRBV30	TGTGCCATAAACAGGGATTTCACCGGGGAGCTGTTTTTT	CAINRDFTGELFF
-	TRBJ2-7	-	TRBV5-1	TGCGCCAGCAGACGAGGCCGGGACTCCCAGACCGAGCAGTACTTC	CASRRGRDSQTEQYF
-	TRBJ2-1	few	TRBV9	TGTGCCAGCAGCGCCTCAAATTCCCTCAATGAGCAGTTCTTC	CASSASNSLNEQFF
-	TRBJ2-7	few	TRBV10-3	TGTGCCATCAGAATCAGGGACACTGAGGGAGTTGGCGAGCAGTACTTC	CAIRIRDTEGVGEQYF
TRBD2	TRBJ2-5	-	TRBV9	TGTGCCAGCAGCTCGGGACTAGTGGGAGTCCGTGAGACCCAGTACTTC	CASSSGLVGVRETQYF
-	TRBJ2-5	-	TRBV28	TGCGCCAGCAGTCCTGGCCTCACCGGTCTCCTCGTAGAGCAGTACTTC	CASSPGLTGLLVEQYF
TRBD1	TRBJ2-7	once	TRBV28	TGTGCCAGCAGGGTGGACAGGGGGTTTCTCTACGAGCAGTACTTC	CASRVDRGFLYEQYF
-	TRBJ2-7	few	TRBV28	TGTGCCAGCAGACTCCTAAGTGTCATCAACGAGCAGTACTTC	CASRLLSVINEQYF
-	TRBJ2-2	-	TRBV30	TGTGCCTGGAGCGGCCTTGAGCACGGGGAGCTGTTTTTT	CAWSGLEHGELFF
-	TRBJ2-7	-	TRBV4-2	TGTGCCAGCAGCCGTCTCAGGCTCCCCACCTACGAGCAGTACTTC	CASSRLRLPTYEQYF
-	TRBJ1-2	-	TRBV7-9	TGTGCCAGCAGCTTAGCCTCCGGGCGCCCTGGCTACACCTTC	CASSLASGRPGYTF
TRBD1	TRBJ2-5	-	TRBV7-9	TGTGCCAGCAGTTTCCCGGGACAGGGGGCCCAAGAGACCCAGTACTTC	CASSFPGQGAQETQYF
-	TRBJ2-1	-	TRBV20-1	TGCAGTGCTTCGATTTCGGACGGGTACAATGAGCAGTTCTTC	CSASISDGYNEQFF
TRBD2	TRBJ2-1	-	TRBV11-1	TGTGCCAGCAGCTCTGTGACTAGCATCCGTGAGCAGTTCTTC	CASSSVTSIREQFF
-	TRBJ2-2	-	TRBV9	TGTGCCAGCAGCGAACGTGGTTTTTCCGGGGAGCTGTTTTTT	CASSERGFSGELFF
-	TRBJ2-3	-	TRBV7-2	TGTGCCAGCAGCTTACTAGTCCCAGATACGCAGTATTTT	CASSLLVPDTQYF
-	TRBJ2-1	few	TRBV7-2	TGTGCCAGCAGCTCCTCTAGACTCACAATGGATGAGCAGTTCTTC	CASSSSRLTMDEQFF
TRBD2	TRBJ2-3	few	TRBV5-1	TGCGCCAGCAGCTTGGCGGCTAGCGGGACTCCGGATACGCAGTATTTT	CASSLAASGTPDTQYF
-	TRBJ2-7	many	TRBV28	TGTGCCAGCAGTGTAGGACTCCACTACGAGCAGTACTTC	CASSVGLHYEQYF
-	TRBJ1-2	-	TRBV12-3/TRBV12-4	TGTGCCAGCAGTCCGACAGCCTATGGCTACACCTTT	CASSPTAYGYTF
-	TRBJ2-1	once	TRBV7-9	TGTGCCAGCAGTTCCCGTGGCCGGGATGAGCAGTTCTTC	CASSSRGRDEQFF
TRBD1	TRBJ2-5	-	TRBV5-6	TGTGCCAGCAGCGTCCGGGACAGGGGAAACCAAGAGACCCAGTACTTC	CASSVRDRGNQETQYF
-	TRBJ2-1	-	TRBV6-2/TRBV6-3	TGTGCCAGCACGATAGGGACTCGATTGTACGATGAGCAGTTCTTC	CASTIGTRLYDEQFF
TRBD1	TRBJ2-1	-	TRBV7-9	TGTGCCAGCAGCCCGACGGATCGGGACAGTCCCTACAATGAGCAGTTCTTC	CASSPTDRDSPYNEQFF
TRBD2	TRBJ2-1	-	TRBV9	TGTGCCAGCAGCGTAGCAGGCGGGGGATCCTACAATGAGCAGTTCTTC	CASSVAGGGSYNEQFF
-	TRBJ2-6	-	TRBV5-5	TGTGCCAGCAGCTTGATTCAGCGCAGTGGGGCCAACGTCCTGACTTTC	CASSLIQRSGANVLTF
-	TRBJ2-6	-	TRBV5-1	TGCGCCAGCAGCGGATTTATAGGATCCTCTGGGGCCAACGTCCTGACTTTC	CASSGFIGSSGANVLTF
-	TRBJ2-7	-	TRBV3-1	TGTGCCAGCAGCCATGCCGGGACACAGCAAGCCGAGCAGTACTTC	CASSHAGTQQAEQYF
-	TRBJ2-3	-	TRBV11-1	TGTGCCAGCAGCTCTCGAAGGACGCGAGATACGCAGTATTTT	CASSSRRTRDTQYF
-	TRBJ2-3	-	TRBV12-3/TRBV12-4	TGTGCCAACAGTCGCGGGTCCGGGGGTAGCGCAGATACGCAGTATTTT	CANSRGSGGSADTQYF
TRBD2	TRBJ2-2	-	TRBV7-9	TGTGCCAGCAGTCCGGGACTAGCGGGACCCGGGGAGCTGTTTTTT	CASSPGLAGPGELFF
-	TRBJ2-1	-	TRBV29-1	TGCAGCGTTCGGGGCGGATCTGCCTACAATGAGCAGTTCTTC	CSVRGGSAYNEQFF
TRBD1	TRBJ2-5	-	TRBV28	TGTGCCAGCAGTAAACTAACAGGGGGCGCAGAGACCCAGTACTTC	CASSKLTGGAETQYF
TRBD2	TRBJ2-3	-	TRBV11-2	TGTGCCAGCAGCTTGCGGGGGGGCGACACAGATACGCAGTATTTT	CASSLRGGDTDTQYF
-	TRBJ2-1	-	TRBV4-2	TGTGCCAGCAGCCAGGGGGTCGTTGGGAATGAGCAGTTCTTC	CASSQGVVGNEQFF
-	TRBJ2-1	-	TRBV7-2	TGTGCCAGCAGAGGACCGATCAATGAGCAGTTCTTC	CASRGPINEQFF
-	TRBJ2-4	once	TRBV11-2	TGTGCCGGCAGCTACTCCGCGGAGTCCCAGTACTTC	CAGSYSAESQYF
-	TRBJ2-1	-	TRBV30	TGTGCCTGGGGGCGAGGGTCTCCCGGTGAGCAGTTCTTC	CAWGRGSPGEQFF